The next 27 T cell receptor beta chains were all read from a single sample in a study of response to subunit inactivated influenza vaccine. TCRdb itself ran the RT-PCR reads through MiXCR, one entry per CDR3 protein. This table holds 450,000 to 600,000 distinct CDR3 sequences, roughly 7.9% found once. Sequencing used PBMCs from blood, obtained 23 months after vaccination. The receptors stem from a man aged 50 to 69 who received an inactivated influenza vaccine.

The chain employs TRBV4-1 and TRBJ2-7, with 10 positions matching TRBD1. Germline V gene data show CDR1 as MGHRA and CDR2 as YSYEKL. V shed 4 bases, J shed 3 bases, and the junction held 9 bases outside the gene matches. The CDR3 spans 16 residues. The CDR3 sequence is CASSPEKRTGGYEQYF. The CDR3, as DNA: TGCGCCAGCAGCCCCGAAAAACGGACAGGGGGCTACGAGCAGTACTTC.

V usage is TRBV10-3 and J usage is TRBJ2-1; D possibly corresponds to TRBD2 (5 bases). Germline CDR1 ENHRY, CDR2 SYGVKD. The CDR3 is made up of 14 amino acids. Between the trimmed V and J ends, which lost 6 bases and 3 bases, there was a span of 12 bases. CDR3 loop: CAISRTGDYNEQFF. The CDR3 DNA reads as TGTGCCATCAGCCGGACTGGCGACTACAATGAGCAGTTCTTC.

This clonotype was counted at least ten times. The rearrangement joins TRBV6-1 to TRBJ2-2; D possibly matches TRBD1 or TRBD2 (5 bases each). V dropped 6 bases and J dropped 3 bases, with 11 bases sitting between them. Germline V gene data show CDR1 as MNHNS and CDR2 as SASEGT. The CDR3 runs to 14 residues. The chain's CDR3 is CASRPGRYTGELFF. CDR3 nucleotides: TGTGCCAGCAGACCGGGACGGTACACCGGGGAGCTGTTTTTT.

This clonotype has more than one count but fewer than ten. The chain uses TRBV10-3 and TRBJ2-7; tentatively, D is TRBD1 or TRBD2 (5 bases each). This CDR3 is 11 amino acids long. In germline, CDR1 is ENHRY, CDR2 SYGVKD. V was pared by 9 bases and J by 0 bases, with 6 bases between. This chain's CDR3 is CAIGGSYEQYF. The CDR3 nucleotides are TGTGCCATTGGGGGCTCCTACGAGCAGTACTTC.

This clonotype appeared many times. The V gene is TRBV11-2, the J gene TRBJ1-2; no clear D gene. V lost 0 bases and J 4 bases, leaving 9 bases between the germline ends. The CDR3 loop spans 14 amino acids. Germline loops: CDR1 SGHAT, CDR2 FQNNGV. For the CDR3, the DNA is TGTGCCAGCAGCTTAGATGGGCGGCCCTATGGCTACACCTTC. Protein sequence: CASSLDGRPYGYTF.

This clonotype has a handful of counts. The genes are TRBV3-1 and TRBJ2-3, with D unresolved. The CDR3 length is 13 residues. V dropped 1 base and J dropped 8 bases, with 10 bases sitting between them. CDR1 and CDR2 from the germline V gene are LGHDT and YNNKEL (reference sequence). This CDR3 is CASSQVPKGTQYF. CDR3 DNA: TGTGCCAGCAGCCAAGTCCCCAAGGGTACGCAGTATTTT.

The chain is built from TRBV20-1 and TRBJ2-5, with TRBD1 matching over 8 bases. This CDR3 is 11 amino acids long. V was clipped by 8 bases and J by 2 bases; unmatched bases: 1. Germline CDR1 DFQATT, CDR2 SNEGSKA (reference sequence). The CDR3: CSYRGQETQYF. The CDR3 DNA follows: TGCAGTTACAGGGGGCAAGAGACCCAGTACTTC.

This clonotype came up many times. The CDR3 DNA follows: TGTGCCACCAGTGTGGGACAGGCGGCTGAGCAGTTCTTC. The encoded protein is CATSVGQAAEQFF. J is TRBJ2-1 and V is TRBV24-1; 8 bases fit TRBD1. CDR3 length: 13 amino acids. Germline trimming cut 5 bases from V and 9 bases from J; bases unmatched to any gene: 5. Germline V gives CDR1 KGHDR, CDR2 SFDVKD.

The chain uses TRBV12-3 or TRBV12-4 and TRBJ2-3; TRBD1 matches at 8 bases. Losses at the gene ends were 8 bases for V and 2 bases for J; bases not matched to a gene: 3. The CDR3 has 13 residues. CDR3 sequence (DNA): TGTGCCAGCCAGGGGGCTGCCACAGATACGCAGTATTTT. Its translation: CASQGAATDTQYF.

A few counts support this clonotype. The rearrangement links TRBV12-3 or TRBV12-4 to TRBJ2-7, with no clear D. V lost 2 bases and J lost 3, with 8 bases in between. CDR3 length equals 13 residues. In nucleotides, the CDR3 is TGTGCCAGCAGTTTATATTCCGGCTACGAGCAGTACTTC. Protein: CASSLYSGYEQYF.

This clonotype was seen repeatedly, ten times or more. V usage is TRBV7-2 and J usage is TRBJ2-1, with TRBD2 matching 14 bases. J was trimmed by 4 bases and V by 5 bases; bases with no gene match: 4. The CDR3 is 16 amino acids. In germline, CDR1 is SGHTA, CDR2 FQGNSA. CDR3 nucleotides: TGTGCCAGCAGCCGAGGACTAGCGGGGGGTTACAATGAGCAGTTCTTC. This sequence encodes CASSRGLAGGYNEQFF.

This clonotype was seen many times. This chain uses TRBV24-1 with TRBJ2-3; D is unresolved. The germline V gene has CDR1 KGHDR and CDR2 SFDVKD. V lost 5 bases to trimming and J lost 1 base, with 9 bases between them. The length of the CDR3 is 14 residues. CDR3 in DNA: TGTGCCACCAGTGGGATGGACGGCACAGATACGCAGTATTTT. Its translation is CATSGMDGTDTQYF.

In its sample, this clonotype was seen many times. CDR3 amino acids: CASSRDTTDTQYF. In DNA, the CDR3 is TGTGCCAGCAGTCGGGACACCACAGATACGCAGTATTTT. The chain has TRBV12-3 or TRBV12-4 and TRBJ2-3; D is perhaps TRBD1 (6 bases). The CDR3 covers 13 residues. V was cut by 5 bases and J by 2 bases, with 8 bases left in between.

The V and J genes are TRBV15 and TRBJ1-5; 8 bases agree with TRBD1. From germline, CDR1 is LNHNV and CDR2 YYDKDF (reference sequence). CDR3 size: 19 residues. V dropped 1 base and J dropped 1; count of bases not matched to a gene: 12. The CDR3 DNA sequence: TGTGCCACCAGCAGAGGGTCGGACAGGGTCTGGGGCAGCAATCAGCCCCAGCATTTT. It encodes CATSRGSDRVWGSNQPQHF.

The chain is built from TRBV12-1 and TRBJ2-5; TRBD1 is the table's D call, not checked against the DNA. TRBV12-1 corresponds to a pseudogene. The CDR3 totals 16 residues. CDR3 in DNA: TGTGCCAGCAGCTTTGACCATAGACAGTCACAAGAGACCCAGTACTTC. It specifies CASSFDHRQSQETQYF.

The V gene is TRBV2, the J gene TRBJ1-3, with 7 bases matching TRBD1. Germline-derived CDR1 and CDR2 are SNHLY and FYNNEI. The length of the CDR3 is 16 residues. Trimming cost V 1 base and J 6 bases; bases outside gene matches: 9. This CDR3 reads CASSEDLGQPTNTIYF. CDR3 coding DNA: TGTGCCAGCAGTGAAGACCTGGGACAGCCGACAAACACCATATATTTT.

This clonotype was counted a few times. The V gene is TRBV12-3 or TRBV12-4, the J gene TRBJ2-7, with D possibly being TRBD2 (5 bases). V lost 8 bases to trimming and J lost 3 bases, with 17 bases between them. This CDR3 region has 14 residues. The CDR3 sequence: CASGRRQVYYEQYF. The CDR3 DNA follows: TGTGCCAGCGGCCGGAGGCAGGTTTACTACGAGCAGTACTTC.

This clonotype was counted at least ten times. The chain has TRBV5-1 and TRBJ2-3; D might be TRBD1 (5 bases). This CDR3 region has 15 residues. Between the trimmed V and J ends, which lost 0 bases and 2 bases, there was a span of 10 bases. Germline V gives CDR1 SGHRS, CDR2 YFSETQ. This CDR3 reads CASSLGQTNTDTQYF. CDR3 nucleotide sequence: TGCGCCAGCAGCTTGGGACAGACAAACACAGATACGCAGTATTTT. Full variable domain (missing parts from reference TRBV5-1 and TRBJ2-3): KAGVTQTPRYLIKTRGQQVTLSCSPISGHRSVSWYQQTPGQGLQFLFEYFSETQRNKGNFPGRFSGRQFSNSRSEMNVSTLELGDSALYLCASSLGQTNTDTQYFGPGTRLTVL.

This clonotype was counted between two and nine times. This sequence joins TRBV9 and TRBJ2-7, with D possibly being TRBD1 (5 bases). This CDR3 contains 15 residues. Trimming left V 0 bases short and J 4 bases short, with 14 bases between. Germline V gives CDR1 SGDLS, CDR2 YYNGEE. The CDR3 DNA reads as TGTGCCAGCAGCGTAGCTCCAGGGTCCCAGTACGAGCAGTACTTC. Protein: CASSVAPGSQYEQYF.

This clonotype has ten or more counts. The V gene is TRBV12-3 or TRBV12-4, the J gene TRBJ1-5; 7 bases match TRBD1. The CDR3 extends over 14 amino acids. V shed 5 bases, J shed 7 bases, and the junction held 8 bases outside the gene matches. DNA for the CDR3: TGTGCCAGCAGTACCAACAGGGGTAAGCAGCCCCAGCATTTT. Protein sequence: CASSTNRGKQPQHF.

As DNA, the CDR3 is TGCGCCAGCAGCTACCTAGCGGGAGAGACCCAGTACTTC. This gives the protein CASSYLAGETQYF. The chain recombines TRBV5-1 with TRBJ2-5; the match to TRBD2 covers 8 bases. This CDR3 has 13 residues. V lost 3 bases to trimming and J lost 4 bases; unmatched junction nucleotides: 2. The germline V gene encodes CDR1 SGHRS and CDR2 YFSETQ.

This clonotype was seen more than once but under ten times. This rearrangement joins TRBV2 to TRBJ1-2; 12 bases are a match to TRBD1. The CDR3 consists of 16 residues. Germline V gene sequence: CDR1 SNHLY, CDR2 FYNNEI. Trimming cost V 6 bases and J 2 bases; bases outside gene matches: 7. The CDR3 coding sequence is TGTGCCAGCAGGCGGGGGACAGGGGGCGTGAACTATGGCTACACCTTC. Translating gives CASRRGTGGVNYGYTF.

The chain links TRBV12-3 or TRBV12-4 to TRBJ1-1; 7 bases match TRBD1. J gave up 1 base and V 2 bases, and 4 bases lay outside the gene matches. The CDR3 is 15 residues long. Here the CDR3 DNA reads TGTGCCAGCAGTTTACAGGGGGGAACGAACACTGAAGCTTTCTTT. Translating it yields CASSLQGGTNTEAFF.

The chain is built from TRBV2 and TRBJ2-7; 8 bases agree with TRBD2. The CDR3 is 13 residues long. V shed 8 bases, J shed 9 bases, and the junction held 12 bases outside the gene matches. Per germline, CDR1 SNHLY and CDR2 FYNNEI. CDR3 sequence (DNA): TGTGCCAGCCAAGCGGGAGTAACACAAGTGCAGTACTTC. Residues: CASQAGVTQVQYF.

V and J are TRBV29-1 and TRBJ2-2; D call uncertain. The germline CDR1 and CDR2 sequences are SQVTM and ANQGSEA. The CDR3 runs 14 residues. V was cut by 2 bases and J by 1 base, with 8 bases left in between. CDR3 in amino acids: CSVERRQNTGELFF. The CDR3 nucleotides are TGCAGCGTTGAACGGCGGCAGAACACCGGGGAGCTGTTTTTT.

The CDR3 DNA follows: TGTGCCAGCAGTTCTTTTACTAGCGGGAGTTACGAGCAGTACTTC. It codes for CASSSFTSGSYEQYF. The rearrangement links TRBV13 to TRBJ2-7; 11 nucleotides align to TRBD2. This CDR3 spans 15 amino acids. CDR1 is PRHDT and CDR2 is FYEKMQ in the germline V gene (reference sequence). V lost 6 bases and J lost 4; bases outside the gene matches: 8. Drawing the rest from reference TRBV13 and TRBJ2-7, the complete variable domain is AAGVIQSPRHLIKEKRETATLKCYPIPRHDTVYWYQQGPGQDPQFLISFYEKMQSDKGSIPDRFSAQQFSDYHSELNMSSLELGDSALYFCASSSFTSGSYEQYFGPGTRLTVT.

This sequence joins TRBV7-8 and TRBJ1-2; 8 nucleotides align to TRBD1. V was pared by 4 bases and J by 0 bases, with 1 base of the junction left unmatched. The CDR3 totals 14 residues. CDR1 is SGHVS, CDR2 FQNEAQ, per germline. The CDR3 DNA reads as TGTGCCAGCAGCTCGACAGGGGCTAACTATGGCTACACCTTC. It encodes CASSSTGANYGYTF.